Each of the 2 T cell receptor beta chains below was sequenced from the same sample in a study of T cell repertoires in cytomegalovirus infection (dated by TCRdb to between 2018 and 2021). Sequencing instrument: Illumina HiSeq 1500. The public sequencing data were trimmed at Q25 with fastp and processed into clonotypes with MiXCR by TCRdb, which kept only in-frame beta chains. Rows merge per CDR3 protein into single entries with the most common DNA and genes. Within this sample are under 150,000 distinct CDR3 sequences, with approximately 8.8% of them counted one time only. In total, the top ten clones hold around 9.1% of the sample. What was sequenced was PBMCs. These receptors originate from a human donor in good health (CMV status not recorded). Some clones in this sample may be carry-over from other donors' samples.

This clonotype was seen many times. The rearrangement links TRBV7-2 to TRBJ2-5; 8 bases match TRBD2. The V and J ends lost 5 bases and 5 bases, in that order; junction bases with no gene match: 10. Germline assignment: CDR1 SGHTA and CDR2 FQGNSA. The CDR3 is made up of 15 amino acids. CDR3 bases: TGTGCCAGCAGCGGGCGAGCGGGGGCCGGTGAGACCCAGTACTTC. Translated, it gives CASSGRAGAGETQYF.

This clonotype was observed at least ten times. The chain is built from TRBV12-3 or TRBV12-4 and TRBJ2-1; D assignment may be TRBD1 or TRBD2 (6 bases each). The CDR3 length is 15 residues. The V end was cut by 7 bases, the J end by 7 bases, with 20 bases between. Written as DNA, the CDR3 is TGTGCCAGCACCCCGGACCCTGGGGGGCAGAATGAGCAGTTCTTC. Residues: CASTPDPGGQNEQFF.